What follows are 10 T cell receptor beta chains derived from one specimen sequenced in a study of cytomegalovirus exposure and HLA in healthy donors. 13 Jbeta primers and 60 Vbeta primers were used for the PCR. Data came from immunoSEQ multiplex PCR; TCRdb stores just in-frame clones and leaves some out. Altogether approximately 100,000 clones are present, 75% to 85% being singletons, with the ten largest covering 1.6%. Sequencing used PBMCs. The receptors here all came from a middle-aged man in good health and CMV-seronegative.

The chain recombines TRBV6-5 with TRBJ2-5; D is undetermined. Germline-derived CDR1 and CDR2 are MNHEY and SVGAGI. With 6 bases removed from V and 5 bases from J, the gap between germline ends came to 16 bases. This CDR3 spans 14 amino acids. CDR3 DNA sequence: TGTGCCAGCAGCTACGACTCAACCTGGGAGACCCAGTACTTC. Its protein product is CASSYDSTWETQYF.

As DNA, the CDR3 is TGTGCCAGCGGGGGGGCCACCTATAATTCACCCCTCCACTTT. This encodes CASGGATYNSPLHF. This chain uses TRBV2 with TRBJ1-6; D might be TRBD1 (6 bases). V was cut by 8 bases and J by 2 bases, with 10 bases left in between. Germline CDR1 reads SNHLY; CDR2 reads FYNNEI. The CDR3 runs 14 residues.

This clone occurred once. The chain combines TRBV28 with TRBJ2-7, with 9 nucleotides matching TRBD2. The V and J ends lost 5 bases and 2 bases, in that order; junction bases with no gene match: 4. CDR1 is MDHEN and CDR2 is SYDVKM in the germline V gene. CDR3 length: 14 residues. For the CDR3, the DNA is TGTGCCAGCAGTAGACTAGCGGCCCCCTACGAGCAGTACGTC. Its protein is CASSRLAAPYEQYV.

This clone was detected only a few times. The CDR3 protein is CASSADIQTTQYF. Here the CDR3 DNA reads TGTGCCAGTAGCGCCGACATACAGACGACCCAGTACTTC. The chain is built from TRBV19 and TRBJ2-5; D unresolved. Germline CDR1 LNHDA, CDR2 SQIVND (reference sequence). V dropped 6 bases and J dropped 7 bases, with 15 bases sitting between them. This CDR3 comprises 13 residues.

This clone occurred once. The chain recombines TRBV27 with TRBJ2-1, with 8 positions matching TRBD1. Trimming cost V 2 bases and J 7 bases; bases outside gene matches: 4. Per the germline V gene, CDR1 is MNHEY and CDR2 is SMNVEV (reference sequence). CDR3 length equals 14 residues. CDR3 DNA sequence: TGTGCCAGCAGTTTACCGGGGACAGGTAATGAGCAGTTCTTC. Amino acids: CASSLPGTGNEQFF.

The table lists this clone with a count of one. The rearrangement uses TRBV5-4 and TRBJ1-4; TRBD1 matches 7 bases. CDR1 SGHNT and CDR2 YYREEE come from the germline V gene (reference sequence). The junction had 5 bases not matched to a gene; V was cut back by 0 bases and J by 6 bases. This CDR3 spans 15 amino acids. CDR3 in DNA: TGTGCCAGCAGCTTGGCCGGGACAGCTTATGAAAAACTGTTTTTT. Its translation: CASSLAGTAYEKLFF.

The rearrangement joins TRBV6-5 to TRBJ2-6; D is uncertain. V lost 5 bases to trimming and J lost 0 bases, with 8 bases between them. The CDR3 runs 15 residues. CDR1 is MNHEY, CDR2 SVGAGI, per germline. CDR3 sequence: CASSQPSSGANVLTF. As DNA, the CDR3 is TGTGCCAGCAGTCAACCCAGCTCTGGGGCCAACGTCCTGACTTTC.

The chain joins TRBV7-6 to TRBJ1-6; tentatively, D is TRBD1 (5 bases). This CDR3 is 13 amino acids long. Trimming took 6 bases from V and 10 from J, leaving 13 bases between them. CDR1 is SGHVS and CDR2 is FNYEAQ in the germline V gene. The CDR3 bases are TGTGCCAGCAGAGAGACGGGGGGATCACCCCTCCACTTT. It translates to CASRETGGSPLHF. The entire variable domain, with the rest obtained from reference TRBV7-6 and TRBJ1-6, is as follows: GAGVSQSPRYKVTKRGQDVALRCDPISGHVSLYWYRQALGQGPEFLTYFNYEAQQDKSGLPNDRFSAERPEGSISTLTIQRTEQRDSAMYRCASRETGGSPLHFGNGTRLTVT.

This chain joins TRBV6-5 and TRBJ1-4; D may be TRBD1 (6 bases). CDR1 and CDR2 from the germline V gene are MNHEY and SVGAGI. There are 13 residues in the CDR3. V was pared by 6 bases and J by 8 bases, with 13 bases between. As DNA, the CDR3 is TGTGCCAGCAGAAACAGGGATGAAGAAAAACTGTTTTTT. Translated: CASRNRDEEKLFF.

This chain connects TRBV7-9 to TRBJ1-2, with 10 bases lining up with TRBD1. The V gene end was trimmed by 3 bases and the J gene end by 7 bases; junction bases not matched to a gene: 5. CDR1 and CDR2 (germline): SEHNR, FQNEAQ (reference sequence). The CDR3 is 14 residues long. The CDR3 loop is CASSLSGTGAGYTF. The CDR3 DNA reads TGTGCCAGCAGCTTGAGCGGGACAGGGGCTGGCTACACCTTC.